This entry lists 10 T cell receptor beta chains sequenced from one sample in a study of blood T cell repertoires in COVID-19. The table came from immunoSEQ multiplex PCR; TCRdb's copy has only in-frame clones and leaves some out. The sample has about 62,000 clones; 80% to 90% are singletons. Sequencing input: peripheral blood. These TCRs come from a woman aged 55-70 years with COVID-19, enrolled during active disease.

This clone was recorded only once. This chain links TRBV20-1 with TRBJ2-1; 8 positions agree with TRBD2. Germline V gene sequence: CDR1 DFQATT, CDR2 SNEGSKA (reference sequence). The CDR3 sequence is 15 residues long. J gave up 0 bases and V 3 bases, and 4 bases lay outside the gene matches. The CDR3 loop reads CSASSGVSSYNEQFF. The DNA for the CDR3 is TGCAGTGCTAGTAGCGGGGTAAGCTCCTACAATGAGCAGTTCTTC.

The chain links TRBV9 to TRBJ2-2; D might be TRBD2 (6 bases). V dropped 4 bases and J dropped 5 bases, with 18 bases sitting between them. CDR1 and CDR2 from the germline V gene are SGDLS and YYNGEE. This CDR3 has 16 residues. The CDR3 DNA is TGTGCCAGCAGCACCCGGGTTGAGAGCGGGACCGGGGAGCTGTTTTTT. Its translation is CASSTRVESGTGELFF.

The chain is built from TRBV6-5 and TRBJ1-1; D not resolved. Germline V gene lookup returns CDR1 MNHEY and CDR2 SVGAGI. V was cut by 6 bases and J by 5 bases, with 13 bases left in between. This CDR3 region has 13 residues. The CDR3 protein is CASRTPSGTEAFF. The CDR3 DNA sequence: TGTGCCAGCAGGACCCCCAGCGGGACTGAAGCTTTCTTT.

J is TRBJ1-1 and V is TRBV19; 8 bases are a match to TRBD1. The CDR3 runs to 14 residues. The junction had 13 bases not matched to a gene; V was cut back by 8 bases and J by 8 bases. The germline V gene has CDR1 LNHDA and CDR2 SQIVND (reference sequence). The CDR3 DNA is TGTGCCAGTGCCGATAGGACAGGGCAATTCGAAGCTTTCTTT. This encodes CASADRTGQFEAFF.

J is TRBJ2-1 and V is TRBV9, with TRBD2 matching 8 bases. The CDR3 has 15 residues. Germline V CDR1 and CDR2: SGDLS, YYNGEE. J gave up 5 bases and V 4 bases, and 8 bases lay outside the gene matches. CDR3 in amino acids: CASSLRTSRDNEQFF. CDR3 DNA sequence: TGTGCCAGCAGCTTACGGACTAGCAGAGACAATGAGCAGTTCTTC.

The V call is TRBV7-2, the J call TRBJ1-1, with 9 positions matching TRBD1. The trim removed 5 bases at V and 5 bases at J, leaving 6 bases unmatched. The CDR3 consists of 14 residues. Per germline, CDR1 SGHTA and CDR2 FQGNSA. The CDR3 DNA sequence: TGTGCCAGCAGCCCGATGACAGGGGGTACTGAAGCTTTCTTT. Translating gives CASSPMTGGTEAFF.

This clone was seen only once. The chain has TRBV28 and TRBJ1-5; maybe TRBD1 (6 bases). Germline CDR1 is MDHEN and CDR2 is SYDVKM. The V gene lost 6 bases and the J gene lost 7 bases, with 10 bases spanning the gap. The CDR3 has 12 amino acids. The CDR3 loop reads CASSQGRQPQHF. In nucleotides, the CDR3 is TGTGCCAGCAGCCAGGGGCGACAGCCCCAGCATTTT.

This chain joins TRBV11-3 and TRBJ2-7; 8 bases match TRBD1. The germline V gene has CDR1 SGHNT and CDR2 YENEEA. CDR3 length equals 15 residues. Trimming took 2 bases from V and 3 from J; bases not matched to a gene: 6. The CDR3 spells CASSLIGGQGYEQYF. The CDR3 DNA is TGTGCCAGCAGCTTAATCGGCGGACAGGGCTACGAGCAGTACTTC.

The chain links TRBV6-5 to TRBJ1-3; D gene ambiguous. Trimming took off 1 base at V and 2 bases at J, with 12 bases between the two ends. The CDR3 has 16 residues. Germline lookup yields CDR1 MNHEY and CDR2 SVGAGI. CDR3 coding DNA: TGTGCCAGCAGTTACTTCCGACGGGGTACTGGAAACACCATATATTTT. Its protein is CASSYFRRGTGNTIYF.

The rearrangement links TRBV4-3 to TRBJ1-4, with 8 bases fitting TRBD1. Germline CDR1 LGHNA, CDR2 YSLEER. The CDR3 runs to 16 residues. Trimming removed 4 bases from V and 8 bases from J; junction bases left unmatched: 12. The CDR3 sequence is CASSRSPQGAGEKLFF. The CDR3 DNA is TGCGCCAGCAGCCGATCCCCCCAGGGGGCGGGGGAAAAACTGTTTTTT.